This T cell receptor (beta chain) was recovered during a study of beta chain features in type 1 diabetes. Study at large: Similarity in age, gender and cell yields was seen between patients and healthy donors.

Cell sorting via CD45RO/CCR7/CD25/CD127/CD95/CD27 was performed to obtain CD4+ naive, central memory, regulatory and stem cell-like memory cells. The ends lost 4 bases at V and 3 bases at J; junction bases unmatched: 11. This CDR3 is 17 amino acids long. Germline loops: CDR1 MDHEN, CDR2 SYDVKM. General study findings and limits: Short templates might get an advantage during PCR, and this would be equal in patients and controls.

Points on this clone: Its antigen is unidentified.

The sequenced template was cDNA made from the entire isolated RNA. The assay was immunoSEQ multiplex PCR, and TCRdb's table has in-frame clones only and misses some. The table shows under 500,000 clones, with approximately 28% occurring only once. Sequencing was carried out using naive CD4+ T cells from blood. This TCR was sampled from a man younger than 35 in good health. V gene TRBV28 combines with J gene TRBJ2-7, with 11 bases identical to TRBD2. The CDR3 spells CASSSPGTSGGLYEQYF. CDR3 DNA sequence: TGTGCCAGCAGTTCCCCAGGGACTAGCGGAGGCCTCTACGAGCAGTACTTC.